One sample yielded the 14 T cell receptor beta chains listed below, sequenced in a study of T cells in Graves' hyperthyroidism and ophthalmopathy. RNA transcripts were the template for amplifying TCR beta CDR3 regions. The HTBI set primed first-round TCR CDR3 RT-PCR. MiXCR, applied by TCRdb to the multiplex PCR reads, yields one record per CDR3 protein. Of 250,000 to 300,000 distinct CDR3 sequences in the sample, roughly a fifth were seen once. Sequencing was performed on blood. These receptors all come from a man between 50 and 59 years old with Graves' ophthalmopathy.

The CDR3 protein is CASSSGAKLNTEAFF. The CDR3 nucleotides read TGTGCCAGCAGTTCCGGAGCTAAGCTGAACACTGAAGCTTTCTTT. This chain connects TRBV28 to TRBJ1-1; D is unresolved. Germline assignment: CDR1 MDHEN and CDR2 SYDVKM. The CDR3 extends over 15 amino acids. Between the trimmed V and J ends, which lost 4 bases and 0 bases, there was a span of 12 bases.

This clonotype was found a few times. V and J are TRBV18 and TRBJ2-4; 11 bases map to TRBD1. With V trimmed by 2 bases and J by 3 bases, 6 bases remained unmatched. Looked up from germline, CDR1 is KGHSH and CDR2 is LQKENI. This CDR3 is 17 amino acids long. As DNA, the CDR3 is TGTGCCAGCTCACCATTCTCGGGACAGGGGGACAAAAACATTCAGTACTTC. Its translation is CASSPFSGQGDKNIQYF.

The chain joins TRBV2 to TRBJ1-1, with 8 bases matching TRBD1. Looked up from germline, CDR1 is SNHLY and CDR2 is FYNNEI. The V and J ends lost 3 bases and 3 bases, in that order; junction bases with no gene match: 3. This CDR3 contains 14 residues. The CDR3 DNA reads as TGTGCCAGCAGTGAGTTGACAGGGGACACTGAAGCTTTCTTT. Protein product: CASSELTGDTEAFF.

The DNA for the CDR3 is TGCGCCAGCAGTCACGGAGATTTGGGACAGGGAGTCAACGTCCTGACTTTC. Residues: CASSHGDLGQGVNVLTF. This chain joins TRBV5-1 and TRBJ2-6; TRBD1 agrees at 9 bases. V shed 5 bases and J 9 bases; nucleotides not matched to a gene: 15. CDR1 and CDR2 (germline): SGHRS, YFSETQ. CDR3 length: 17 residues.

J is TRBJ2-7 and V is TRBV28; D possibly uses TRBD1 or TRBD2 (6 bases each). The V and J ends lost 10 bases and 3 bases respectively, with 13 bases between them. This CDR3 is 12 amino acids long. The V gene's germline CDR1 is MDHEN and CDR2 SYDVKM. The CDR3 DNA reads TGTGCCACGGGGGCGGTAAACTACGAGCAGTACTTC. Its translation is CATGAVNYEQYF.

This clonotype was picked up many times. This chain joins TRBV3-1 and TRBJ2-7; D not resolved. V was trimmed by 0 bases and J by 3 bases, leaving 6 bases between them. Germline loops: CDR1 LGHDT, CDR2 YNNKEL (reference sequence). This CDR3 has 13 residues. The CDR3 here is CASSQDPGYEQYF. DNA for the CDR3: TGTGCCAGCAGCCAAGATCCGGGCTACGAGCAGTACTTC.

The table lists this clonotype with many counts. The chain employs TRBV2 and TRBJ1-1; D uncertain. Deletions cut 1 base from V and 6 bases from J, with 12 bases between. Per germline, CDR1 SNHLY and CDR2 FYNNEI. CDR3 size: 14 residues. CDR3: CASSEELVWSEAFF. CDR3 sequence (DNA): TGTGCCAGCAGTGAAGAGTTGGTGTGGTCTGAAGCTTTCTTT.

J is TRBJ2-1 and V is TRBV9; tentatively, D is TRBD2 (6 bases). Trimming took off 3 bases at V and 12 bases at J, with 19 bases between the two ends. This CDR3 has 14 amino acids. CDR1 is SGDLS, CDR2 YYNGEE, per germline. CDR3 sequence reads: CASSASGPYDGQFF. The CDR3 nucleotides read TGTGCCAGCAGCGCGAGCGGGCCCTATGATGGGCAGTTCTTC. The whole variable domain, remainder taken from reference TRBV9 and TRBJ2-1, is DSGVTQTPKHLITATGQRVTLRCSPRSGDLSVYWYQQSLDQGLQFLIQYYNGEERAKGNILERFSAQQFPDLHSELNLSSLELGDSALYFCASSASGPYDGQFFGPGTRLTVL.

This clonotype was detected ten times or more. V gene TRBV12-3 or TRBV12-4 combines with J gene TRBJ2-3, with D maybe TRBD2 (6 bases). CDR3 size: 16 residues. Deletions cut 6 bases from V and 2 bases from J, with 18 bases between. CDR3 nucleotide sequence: TGTGCCAGCAGCCAAGGAGGAGGGAGCTACACAGATACGCAGTATTTT. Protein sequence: CASSQGGGSYTDTQYF.

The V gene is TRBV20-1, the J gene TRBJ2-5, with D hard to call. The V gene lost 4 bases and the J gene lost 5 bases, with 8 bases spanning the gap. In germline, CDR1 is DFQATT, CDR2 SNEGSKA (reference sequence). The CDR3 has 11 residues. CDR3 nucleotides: TGCAGTGCTAAAAGTGGGGAGACCCAGTACTTC. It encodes CSAKSGETQYF.

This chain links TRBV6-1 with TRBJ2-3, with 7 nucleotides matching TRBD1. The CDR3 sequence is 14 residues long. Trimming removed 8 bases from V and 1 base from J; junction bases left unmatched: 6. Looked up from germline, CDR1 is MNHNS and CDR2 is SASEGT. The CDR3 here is CASAAGTGTDTQYF. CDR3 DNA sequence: TGTGCCAGCGCCGCCGGGACAGGCACAGATACGCAGTATTTT.

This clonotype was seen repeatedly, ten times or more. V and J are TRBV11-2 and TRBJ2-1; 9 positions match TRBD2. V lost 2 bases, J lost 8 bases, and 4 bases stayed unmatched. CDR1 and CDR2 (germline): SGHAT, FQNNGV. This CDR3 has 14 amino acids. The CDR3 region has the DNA TGTGCCAGCAGCTTACAGCGGGAGGAGGATGAGCAGTTCTTC. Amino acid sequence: CASSLQREEDEQFF.

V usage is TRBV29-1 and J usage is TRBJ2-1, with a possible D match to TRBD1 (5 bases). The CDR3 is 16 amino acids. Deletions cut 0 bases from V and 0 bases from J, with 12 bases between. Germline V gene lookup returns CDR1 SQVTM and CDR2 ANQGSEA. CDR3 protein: CSVEDPRASSYNEQFF. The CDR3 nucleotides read TGCAGCGTTGAAGATCCCAGGGCGAGCTCCTACAATGAGCAGTTCTTC.

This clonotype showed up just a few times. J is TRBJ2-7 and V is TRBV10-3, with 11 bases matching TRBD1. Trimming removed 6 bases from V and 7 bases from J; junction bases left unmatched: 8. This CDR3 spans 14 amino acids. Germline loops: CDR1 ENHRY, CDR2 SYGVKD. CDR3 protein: CAIRLLGDRGEQYF. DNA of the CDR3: TGTGCCATCAGACTCCTAGGGGACAGGGGGGAGCAGTACTTC.